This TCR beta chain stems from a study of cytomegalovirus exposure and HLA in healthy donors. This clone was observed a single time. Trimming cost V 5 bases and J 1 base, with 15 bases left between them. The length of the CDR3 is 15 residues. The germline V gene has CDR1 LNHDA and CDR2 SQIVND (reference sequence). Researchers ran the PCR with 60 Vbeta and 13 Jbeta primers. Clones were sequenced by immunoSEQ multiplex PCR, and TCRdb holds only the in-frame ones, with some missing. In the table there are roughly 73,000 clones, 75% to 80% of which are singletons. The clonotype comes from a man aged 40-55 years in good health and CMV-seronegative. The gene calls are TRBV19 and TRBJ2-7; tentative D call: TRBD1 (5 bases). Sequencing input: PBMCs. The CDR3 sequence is CASSFDSQKSYEQYF. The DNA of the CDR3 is TGTGCCAGTAGTTTTGACAGTCAAAAGTCCTACGAGCAGTACTTC.